The T cell receptor beta chain described here comes from a study of T cell repertoires in aging, cancer and after chemotherapy. In this sample, this clonotype turned up a few times. The antigen is not known. Rearranged V-D-J TRB sequences were amplified with a mixed TRB-A/B primer pool. In TCRdb, the multiplex PCR reads were re-called with MiXCR into one record per CDR3 protein. The data contain more than 7,000 distinct CDR3 sequences, 32% of them singletons. Peripheral blood genomic DNA, not sorted cells or RNA, was the template. Study-wide points: Median generation probability rose over the chemotherapy interval in each cancer cohort, suggesting rebound thymic output. In cancer patients, declining TCR diversity with age involved lost richness and lost evenness. Untreated cancer patients had significantly lower blood TCR diversity than age-matched healthy donors.

What was sequenced was blood. The sequence derives from a human donor in good health.

The CDR3 protein is CASSSSGSTYEQYF. CDR3 bases: TGTGCCAGCAGTTCTAGCGGGAGTACCTACGAGCAGTACTTC. The chain is built from TRBV12-3 or TRBV12-4 and TRBJ2-7, with TRBD2 identical over 10 bases. There are 14 residues in the CDR3. The V segment lost 4 bases and the J segment 2 bases; nucleotides outside the gene matches: 2.